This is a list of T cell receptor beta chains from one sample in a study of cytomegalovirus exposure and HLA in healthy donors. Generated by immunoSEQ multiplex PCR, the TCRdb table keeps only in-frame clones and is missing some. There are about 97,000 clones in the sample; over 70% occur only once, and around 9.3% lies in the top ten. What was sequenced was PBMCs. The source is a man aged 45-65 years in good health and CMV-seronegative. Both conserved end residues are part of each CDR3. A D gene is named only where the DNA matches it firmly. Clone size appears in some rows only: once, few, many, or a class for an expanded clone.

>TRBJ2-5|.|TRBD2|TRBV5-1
TGCGCCAGCAGACAAGCGGGAGGGGTAGAGACCCAGTACTTC
CASRQAGGVETQYF
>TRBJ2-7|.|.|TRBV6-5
TGTGCCAGCTCAAAGGGGCTACCAAACTACGAGCAGTACTTC
CASSKGLPNYEQYF
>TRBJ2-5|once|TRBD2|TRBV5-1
TGCGCCAGCAGCATAAGGACTAGCGGGACTATTCGAGAGCAGTACTTC
CASSIRTSGTIREQYF
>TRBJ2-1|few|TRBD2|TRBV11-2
TGTGCCAGCAGCCCTCGGAACAGCGGGAGCGTGAATGAGCAGTTCTTC
CASSPRNSGSVNEQFF
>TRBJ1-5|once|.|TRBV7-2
TGTGCCAGCAGCCAATACGTCGGTTCCAATCAGCCCCAGCATTTT
CASSQYVGSNQPQHF
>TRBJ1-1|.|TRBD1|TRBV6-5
TGTGCCAGCAGTCGGGGGACAGGGAACACTGAAGCTTTCTTT
CASSRGTGNTEAFF
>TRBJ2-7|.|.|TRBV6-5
TGTGCCAGCAGTTACGGGTATTCGGGCTCCTACGAGCAGTACTTC
CASSYGYSGSYEQYF
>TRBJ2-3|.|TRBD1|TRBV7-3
TGTGCCAGCAGCGCGGGACAGGGTTTATTAAAATATTTT
CASSAGQGLLKYF
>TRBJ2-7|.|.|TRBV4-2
TGTGCCAGCAGCCAAGAATGGGTGGATAAGCGATCTCTCGCCTACGAGCAGTACTTC
CASSQEWVDKRSLAYEQYF
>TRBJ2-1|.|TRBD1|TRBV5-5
TGTGCCAGCAGCACCGCCGGGACAGGGGGAGAAAGGACGGGGAATGAGCAGTTCTTC
CASSTAGTGGERTGNEQFF
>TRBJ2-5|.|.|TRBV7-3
TGTGCCAGCAGCTTTGCAGGACTCCAAGAGACCCAGTACTTC
CASSFAGLQETQYF
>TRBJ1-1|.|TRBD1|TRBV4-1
TGCGCCAGCAGCCAATTCAGGGGGGACACTGAAGCTTTCTTT
CASSQFRGDTEAFF
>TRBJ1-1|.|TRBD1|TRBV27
TGTGCCAGCAGTCCACAAACAGGGGAGGAGAAAGCTTTCTTT
CASSPQTGEEKAFF
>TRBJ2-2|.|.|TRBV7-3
TGTGCCAGCAGCTCCCCCGGGGGATTTAACACCGGGGAGCTGTTTTTT
CASSSPGGFNTGELFF
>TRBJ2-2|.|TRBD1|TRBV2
TGTGCCAGCAGCAACAGGGGGCATAACACCGGGGAGCTGTTTTTT
CASSNRGHNTGELFF
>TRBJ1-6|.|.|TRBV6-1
TGTGCCAGCAGTGACGGGGGGCCGGGGTCCTATAATTCACCCCTCCACTTT
CASSDGGPGSYNSPLHF
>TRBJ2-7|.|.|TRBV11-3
TGTGCCAGCAGCCGAGAGGGATACGAGCAGTACTTC
CASSREGYEQYF
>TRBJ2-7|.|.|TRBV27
TGTGCCAGCAGTTCCCGGGACATCCACTACGAGCAGTACTTC
CASSSRDIHYEQYF
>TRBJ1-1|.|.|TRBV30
TGTGCCGGTACAGAGCGGACTGAAGCTTTCTTT
CAGTERTEAFF
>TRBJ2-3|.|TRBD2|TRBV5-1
TGCGCCAGCAGCACTGGGACTACCCGCACAGATACGCAGTATTTT
CASSTGTTRTDTQYF
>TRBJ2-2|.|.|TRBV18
TGTGCCAGCTCACCCGCTCGGGGTACCGGGGAGCTGTTTTTT
CASSPARGTGELFF
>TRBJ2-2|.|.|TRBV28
TGTGCCAGCAGTTCCAGGGAAGTTGTTGCCGGGGAGCTGTTTTTT
CASSSREVVAGELFF
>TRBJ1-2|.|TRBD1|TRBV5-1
TGCGCCAGCAGCCATTCAGGGGGAAACTATGGCTACACCTTC
CASSHSGGNYGYTF
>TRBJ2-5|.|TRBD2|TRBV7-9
TGTGCCAGCAGCTTCGGGACTAGCTCCCAAGAGACCCAGTACTTC
CASSFGTSSQETQYF
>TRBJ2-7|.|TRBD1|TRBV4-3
TGCGCCAGCAGCCCTAACCCAGGGCAGGGGGCTCTCTACGAGCAGTACTTC
CASSPNPGQGALYEQYF
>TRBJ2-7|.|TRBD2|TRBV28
TGTGCCAGCAGTTTGGGTTCGGCTAGCGGGTCCTACGAGCAGTACTTC
CASSLGSASGSYEQYF
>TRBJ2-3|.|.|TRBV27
TGTGCCAGCAGTTTAGGGGGGTTCACAGATACGCAGTATTTT
CASSLGGFTDTQYF
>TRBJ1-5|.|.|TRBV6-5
TGTGCCAGCAGTGCCCTCGGGGATAGCAATCAGCCCCAGCATTTT
CASSALGDSNQPQHF
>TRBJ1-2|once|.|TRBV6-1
TGTGCCAGCAGTGATAAAAAAAACTATGGCTACACCTTC
CASSDKKNYGYTF
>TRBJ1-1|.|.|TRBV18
TGTGCCAGCTCACCACGAGTGGAGGGGACTGAAGCTTTCTTT
CASSPRVEGTEAFF
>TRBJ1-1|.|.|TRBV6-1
TGTGCCAGCAGCACCCCGGGACTTCCTAAGGTTGAAGCTTTCTTT
CASSTPGLPKVEAFF
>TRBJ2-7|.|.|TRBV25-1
TGTGCCAGCACTAAGGGGCAGGACTACGAGCAGTACTTC
CASTKGQDYEQYF
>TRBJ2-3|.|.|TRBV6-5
TGTGCCAGCAGTTACTCAGGACAGATCACAGATACGCAGTATTTT
CASSYSGQITDTQYF
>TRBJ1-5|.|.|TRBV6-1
TGTGCCAGCGAAAGGAGTCCGGATAGCAATCAGCCCCAGCATTTT
CASERSPDSNQPQHF
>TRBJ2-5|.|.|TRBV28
TGTGCCAGCAGCGACCTAGCGAGGGAGACCCAGTACTTC
CASSDLARETQYF
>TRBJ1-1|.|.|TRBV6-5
TGTGCCAGCAGCCCCCCCCAGGGAGGCGAAGTTTTCTTT
CASSPPQGGEVFF
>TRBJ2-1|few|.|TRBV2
TGTGCCAGCAGTGAGATGCAGGGAACCTACAATGAGCAGTTCTTC
CASSEMQGTYNEQFF
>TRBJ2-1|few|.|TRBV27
TGTGCCAGCAGTTTATCGTGGGGGCTCTACAATGAGCAGTTCTTC
CASSLSWGLYNEQFF
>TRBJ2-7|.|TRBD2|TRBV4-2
TGTGCCAGCAGCCAAGGAGTCGGACTAGGACGCGAGCAGTACTTC
CASSQGVGLGREQYF
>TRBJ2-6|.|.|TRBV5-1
TGCGCCAGCAGCTTGGAAGGCGGCTCTGGGGCCAACGTCCTGACTTTC
CASSLEGGSGANVLTF
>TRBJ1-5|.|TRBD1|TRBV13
TGTGCCAGCAGCTCACAGGGGGCTGATGACAATCAGCCCCAGCATTTT
CASSSQGADDNQPQHF
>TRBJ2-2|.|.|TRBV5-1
TGCGCCAGCAGCCTCCAGGGAATGGAGCGCACCGGGGAGCTGTTTTTT
CASSLQGMERTGELFF
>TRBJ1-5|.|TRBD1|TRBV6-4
TGTGCCAGCAGTGACGGTCAGCCGGGACAGGGGAATCAGCCCCAGCATTTT
CASSDGQPGQGNQPQHF
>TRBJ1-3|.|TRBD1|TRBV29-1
TGCAGCGAAACCCTCGGACAGGGGGAAGAAGGAAACACCATATATTTT
CSETLGQGEEGNTIYF
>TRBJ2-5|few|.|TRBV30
TGTGCCTGGAGTGGCGGGAACAGCAGAGAGACCCAGTACTTC
CAWSGGNSRETQYF
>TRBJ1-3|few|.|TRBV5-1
TGCGCCAGCAGCTTGGAATTGTCCCACTCTGGAAACACCATATATTTT
CASSLELSHSGNTIYF
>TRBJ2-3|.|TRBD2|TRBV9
TGTGCCAGCGGAGTAACTAGCGGGAGAACAGATACGCAGTATTTT
CASGVTSGRTDTQYF
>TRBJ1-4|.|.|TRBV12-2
TGTGCAAGTCGCGACCCACCTAGATTGTGTGAACTGTTTTTT
CASRDPPRLCELFF
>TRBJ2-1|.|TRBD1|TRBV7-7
TGTGCTAGCAGCTTTGGGACAGGTCGATTTTCAGATGAGCAGTTCTTC
CASSFGTGRFSDEQFF
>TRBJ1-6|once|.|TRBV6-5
TGTGCCAGCAGTTACCGAGGCGCACGACCTTCACCCCTCCACTTT
CASSYRGARPSPLHF
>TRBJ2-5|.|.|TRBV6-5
TGTGCCAGCAGTTATCGGAGGACAGTCCAAGAGACCCAGTACTTC
CASSYRRTVQETQYF
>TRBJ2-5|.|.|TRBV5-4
TGTGCCAGCAGCGAGAGAGAGACCCAGTACTTC
CASSERETQYF
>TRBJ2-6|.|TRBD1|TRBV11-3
TGTGCCAGCAGCCAGGGGGACGGGGCCAACGTCCTGACTTTC
CASSQGDGANVLTF
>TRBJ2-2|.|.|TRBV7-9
TGTGCCAGCAGCTTGGGTGGTCAGCGTGCGAACACCGGGGAGCTGTTTTTT
CASSLGGQRANTGELFF
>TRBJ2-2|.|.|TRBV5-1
TGCGCCAGCAGCTACGGGGGGCCCGTCCCCGGGGAGCTGTTTTTT
CASSYGGPVPGELFF
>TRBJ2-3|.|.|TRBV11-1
TGTGCCAGCAGCTTGGGGGGTAGCACAGATACGCAGTATTTT
CASSLGGSTDTQYF
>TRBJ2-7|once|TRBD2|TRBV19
TGTGCCAGTAGTGCCAGTGGTCGCGGGGGGGCTGACGAGCAGTACTTC
CASSASGRGGADEQYF